Sequencing of this T cell receptor beta chain was carried out in a study of blood T cell repertoires in COVID-19. Study-wide background: Acute-phase and convalescent COVID-19 samples originated in the United States, Italy and Spain. The analysed material was cDNA or gDNA that came from T cells, B-cell-depleted T cells, or PBMCs.

CDR1 and CDR2 from the germline V gene are SNHLY and FYNNEI. This CDR3 region has 14 residues. With 5 bases clipped from V and 4 bases from J, the junction kept 8 bases outside the gene matches. In the original processing: It was from reference gene primer amplification that nucleated cell counts were estimated. The data were produced by immunoSEQ multiplex PCR, yet TCRdb's version contains in-frame clones alone and is incomplete. The V and J calls and clone size were taken over from that table, and D and trimming were inferred from the DNA. The sample yields 200,000 to 250,000 clones, 82% seen once. The Seattle site enrolled patients during active infection and followed them longitudinally.

This chain links TRBV2 with TRBJ2-7, with 7 positions matching TRBD2. Sequencing was done on a sample of peripheral blood. The clonotype originates from a woman between 65 and 79 years old with COVID-19, enrolled during active disease. This CDR3 reads CASSPGTILYEQYF. The CDR3 region has the DNA TGTGCCAGCAGTCCCGGGACTATACTGTACGAGCAGTACTTC.